This T cell receptor (beta chain) appears in the sequencing data of a study of shared clonotypes between healthy human individuals. At the level of the study: For every donor, three CD4 naive, three CD4 memory, two CD8 naive and one CD8 memory plates were used.

Naive CD8 cells were CD45RO-negative, positively selected for CCR7, excluding terminally differentiated effector memory CD45RA+ cells. The CDR3 totals 15 residues. The ends were cut back, 6 bases at V and 4 bases at J, with 15 bases in the middle. Germline CDR1 reads MDHEN; CDR2 reads SYDVKM. Sorted-subset replicate PCRs used around 200 ng of genomic DNA. This amount corresponded to about 30,000 T cell genomes. The assay was immunoSEQ multiplex PCR, and TCRdb's table has in-frame clones only and misses some. Altogether roughly 2.1 million clones are present, about 92% being singletons, with the ten largest covering approximately 1.7%. The study, taken as a whole, reports: Sequencing depth was expected to affect clonotype sharing among donors. Large sequencing depth failed to make sorted-subset sequencing complete, rarefaction showed.

Points on this clone: Antigen unknown.

The sample taken for sequencing was naive CD8+ T cells from PBMCs. The chain couples TRBV28 to TRBJ1-4; D unresolved. The receptor comes from a man between 18 and 35 years old in good health. Some clones in this sample may be carry-over from other donors' samples. The CDR3 loop is CASSFFGQFNEKLFF. In nucleotides, the CDR3 is TGTGCCAGCAGCTTCTTCGGGCAGTTTAATGAAAAACTGTTTTTT.